What follows are 17 T cell receptor beta chains derived from one specimen sequenced in a study of blood T cells in healthy people across ages. Next came a second PCR, run for about 7 to 12 cycles, which used a sample-barcoded 5' primer along with a J-beta primer mix. TCRdb processed the 5' RACE reads anew with MiXCR; each CDR3 protein has one entry. Of about 640,000 distinct CDR3 sequences listed, about 54% are singletons. Sequenced sample: blood. These receptors all stem from a man in his 60s in good health.

The rearrangement uses TRBV10-3 and TRBJ2-5; perhaps TRBD2 as D (6 bases). This CDR3 has 12 residues. The V and J ends lost 2 bases and 10 bases respectively, with 11 bases between them. Germline V gives CDR1 ENHRY, CDR2 SYGVKD. CDR3 sequence reads: CAISEAGWGQYF. In DNA form, the CDR3 reads TGTGCCATCAGTGAGGCGGGGTGGGGCCAGTACTTC.

V usage is TRBV20-1 and J usage is TRBJ2-7; 10 bases line up with TRBD1. In germline, CDR1 is DFQATT, CDR2 SNEGSKA (reference sequence). The CDR3 is made up of 15 amino acids. After removal of 3 bases from V and 0 bases from J, the junction contained 5 bases not matched to a gene. CDR3 coding DNA: TGCAGTGCTAGGCGGGGACAGGGGAGCTCCTACGAGCAGTACTTC. Translating it yields CSARRGQGSSYEQYF.

This clonotype was seen at least ten times. The chain has TRBV7-9 and TRBJ2-1, with 9 bases fitting TRBD1. The CDR3 loop spans 15 amino acids. The germline V gene encodes CDR1 SEHNR and CDR2 FQNEAQ (reference sequence). Unmatched junction bases numbered 2, after V lost 1 base and J lost 4 bases. The CDR3: CASSLGTGVYNEQFF. CDR3 bases: TGTGCCAGCAGCTTAGGGACAGGGGTATACAATGAGCAGTTCTTC.

The chain employs TRBV10-3 and TRBJ1-2; no reliable D call. There are 15 residues in the CDR3. V was clipped by 3 bases and J by 2 bases, with 13 bases between them. The germline V gene encodes CDR1 ENHRY and CDR2 SYGVKD. The CDR3 reads CAISEPDRLNYGYTF. Here the CDR3 DNA reads TGTGCCATCAGTGAACCGGACCGCTTGAACTATGGCTACACCTTC.

This clonotype was seen more than once but under ten times. V usage is TRBV6-6 and J usage is TRBJ2-3; 8 bases map to TRBD1. V shed 0 bases, J shed 3 bases, and the junction held 2 bases outside the gene matches. This CDR3 contains 15 residues. Per the germline V gene, CDR1 is MNHNY and CDR2 is SVGAGI (reference sequence). DNA for the CDR3: TGTGCCAGCAGTTACTCCAGGACAGGGACAGATACGCAGTATTTT. This gives the protein CASSYSRTGTDTQYF.

The chain is built from TRBV12-3 or TRBV12-4 and TRBJ2-5; 9 nucleotides match TRBD1. This CDR3 spans 13 amino acids. Losses at the gene ends were 1 base for V and 9 bases for J; bases not matched to a gene: 3. Written as DNA, the CDR3 is TGTGCCAGCAGTTTAGTCCGACAGGGGGCCCAGTACTTC. Translation gives CASSLVRQGAQYF.

This clonotype was seen a few times. The V and J genes are TRBV10-3 and TRBJ2-7; 7 bases are a match to TRBD1. V shed 6 bases, J shed 6 bases, and the junction held 5 bases outside the gene matches. Germline loops: CDR1 ENHRY, CDR2 SYGVKD. This CDR3 region has 12 residues. The CDR3 spells CAISPTGTEQYF. DNA of the CDR3: TGTGCCATCAGCCCGACAGGGACCGAGCAGTACTTC.

The J gene is TRBJ2-1, the V gene TRBV18, with D perhaps matching TRBD2 (5 bases). Germline V gene lookup returns CDR1 KGHSH and CDR2 LQKENI. The V end was cut by 2 bases, the J end by 10 bases, with 12 bases between. The CDR3 sequence is 13 residues long. The DNA of the CDR3 is TGTGCCAGCTCACCAGGCAGTGAGGGCGAGCAGTTCTTC. It encodes CASSPGSEGEQFF.

The CDR3 protein is CASSEGRMNTEAFF. The DNA of the CDR3 is TGTGCCAGCAGTGAGGGCAGAATGAACACTGAAGCTTTCTTT. This chain joins TRBV2 and TRBJ1-1, with no clear D. V was clipped by 3 bases and J by 0 bases, with 8 bases between them. The CDR3 has 14 residues. Per germline, CDR1 SNHLY and CDR2 FYNNEI.

This chain uses TRBV20-1 with TRBJ2-7, with TRBD2 identical over 10 bases. Germline trimming cut 3 bases from V and 2 bases from J; bases unmatched to any gene: 7. The CDR3 totals 15 residues. Germline V lookup: CDR1 DFQATT, CDR2 SNEGSKA (reference sequence). The CDR3 nucleotides are TGCAGTGCTAGGGATCAGCGGGGGGGCACCTACGAGCAGTACTTC. Amino acids: CSARDQRGGTYEQYF.

This clonotype was seen more than once but under ten times. The chain carries TRBV29-1 and TRBJ2-7, with 10 bases that match TRBD1. Looked up from germline, CDR1 is SQVTM and CDR2 is ANQGSEA. V shed 5 bases and J 2 bases; nucleotides not matched to a gene: 3. This CDR3 region has 13 residues. CDR3 sequence: CSVYGQGAYEQYF. The CDR3 DNA is TGCAGCGTTTACGGACAGGGGGCCTACGAGCAGTACTTC.

This clonotype was seen a few times. This chain joins TRBV12-3 or TRBV12-4 and TRBJ1-1; D is ambiguous. The V and J ends lost 4 bases and 4 bases respectively, with 4 bases between them. The CDR3 length is 11 residues. The CDR3 DNA reads TGTGCCAGCAGTTCCTTCACTGAAGCTTTCTTT. The encoded protein is CASSSFTEAFF.

The gene calls are TRBV29-1 and TRBJ1-2; TRBD1 might be the D (5 bases). The CDR3 consists of 13 residues. Deletions cut 3 bases from V and 6 bases from J, with 14 bases between. Per the germline V gene, CDR1 is SQVTM and CDR2 is ANQGSEA. CDR3 DNA: TGCAGCGTTGAGATAGAGGGGAACGATGGCTACACCTTC. Protein: CSVEIEGNDGYTF.

The chain combines TRBV6-5 with TRBJ2-5; TRBD2 agrees at 9 bases. V lost 5 bases to trimming and J lost 13 bases; unmatched junction nucleotides: 17. CDR3 size: 15 residues. CDR1 MNHEY and CDR2 SVGAGI come from the germline V gene. The CDR3 sequence is CASSALAGVVYERYF. The CDR3 bases are TGTGCCAGCAGTGCCTTAGCGGGGGTAGTCTACGAGCGGTACTTC.

The genes are TRBV6-1 and TRBJ2-5, with TRBD1 identical over 9 bases. Germline V gene lookup returns CDR1 MNHNS and CDR2 SASEGT. The CDR3 is 15 residues long. Unmatched junction bases numbered 5, after V lost 1 base and J lost 5 bases. The CDR3 DNA reads as TGTGCCAGCAGTGAAGGGACAGGGGTTGGGGAGACCCAGTACTTC. Translated: CASSEGTGVGETQYF.

CDR3 protein: CASSLGGTGVSYEQYF. The CDR3 nucleotides read TGTGCCAGCAGCTTAGGCGGGACAGGGGTTTCCTACGAGCAGTACTTC. The genes are TRBV11-2 and TRBJ2-7, with 10 bases lining up with TRBD1. With 1 base clipped from V and 1 base from J, the junction kept 4 bases outside the gene matches. The CDR3 loop spans 16 amino acids. CDR1 is SGHAT and CDR2 is FQNNGV in the germline V gene.

This clonotype appeared a few times. The chain joins TRBV25-1 to TRBJ1-2, with 7 bases that match TRBD1. The length of the CDR3 is 15 residues. V was clipped by 4 bases and J by 8 bases; unmatched bases: 13. CDR1 is MGHDK, CDR2 SYGVNS, per germline. CDR3 region: CASSASGQALRGYTF. The DNA for the CDR3 is TGTGCCAGCAGTGCCTCTGGACAGGCTCTACGAGGCTACACCTTC.